This TCR beta chain was retrieved from a study of T cell responses to AZD1222 COVID-19 vaccine. V trimming: 5 bases; J trimming: 4 bases; junction bases outside the gene matches: 5. CDR1 is MDHEN, CDR2 SYDVKM, per germline. The CDR3 is made up of 14 amino acids. The data were produced by immunoSEQ multiplex PCR, yet TCRdb's version contains in-frame clones alone and is incomplete. The sample lists 55,000 to 60,000 clones; 85% were seen once. The clonotype was recovered from an adult in good health. This specimen consisted of peripheral blood, obtained on day 0 of MenACWY control vaccination. V is TRBV28 and J is TRBJ1-5; 7 bases are shared with TRBD1. CDR3 residues: CASSEWDRNQPQHF. The CDR3 bases are TGTGCCAGCAGTGAGTGGGACAGAAATCAGCCCCAGCATTTT. Drawing the rest from reference TRBV28 and TRBJ1-5, the complete variable domain is DVKVTQSSRYLVKRTGEKVFLECVQDMDHENMFWYRQDPGLGLRLIYFSYDVKMKEKGDIPEGYSVSREKKERFSLILESASTNQTSMYLCASSEWDRNQPQHFGDGTRLSIL.